The present T cell receptor beta chain was sequenced within a study of blood T cell repertoires in COVID-19 (TCRdb year 2020). Turning to the overall study: Collaborator samples came from the United States, Italy and Spain and covered acute and convalescent phases of COVID-19. The prospective study material was composed of cDNA or gDNA derived from T cells, B-cell-depleted T cells, or PBMCs. The dataset comprised deeply sampled blood TCRbeta repertoires from subjects exposed to, actively infected with, or recovered from COVID-19. The repertoires were released in a freely available public database intended as a resource for research on the immune response to SARS-CoV-2. The samples were drawn from two sources: the first 160 participants of the ongoing ImmuneRACE study, and approximately 1,300 subjects contributed by 6 global collaborators. The sample metadata nearly always contained a de-identified subject ID, COVID-19 status, age in years and sex. Where available, HLA class I and class II types were obtained from metadata supplied by the sample provider rather than from assay-based typing.

At one collaborating source in Seattle, patients were enrolled during active infection and were followed longitudinally through the course of disease. Each collaborating institution followed its own protocols to collect whole blood in K2EDTA tubes. Collaborator samples were shipped for TCRbeta analysis as frozen whole blood, isolated PBMCs, or DNA extracted from either sample type. TCRbeta CDR3 regions were amplified from genomic DNA using the immunoSEQ Assay, a bias-controlled multiplex PCR. The study's processing was this. The number of nucleated cells in each sample was estimated by amplification of reference gene primers within the assay. To quantify the absolute abundance of each unique TCRbeta CDR3 rearrangement, sequence reads were collapsed and filtered. Productive Simpson clonality was computed per sample as the square root of Simpson's diversity index over productive rearrangements. In TCRdb, the immuneACCESS table is reduced to in-frame sequences with V and J assigned. These tables do not hold every clone; where another copy was compared, an unresolved V gene accounts for under half, and the others remain unexplained. From that table come the V and J calls and clone size; the DNA was used to work out D and trimming. The sample contains 150,000 to 200,000 clones, under 85% of them found a single time. The ten most abundant clones make up less than 10% of the sample.

Points the paper makes about the study in general: The quantity of clinical and demographic metadata differed by source and by participant and was supplied without curation.

V is clipped by 4 bases and J by 4 bases, and the sequence between their germline boundaries is 26 bases long. The cysteine opens and the phenylalanine closes a CDR3 of 19 amino acids. The entry retains the CDR3 DNA only, 57 bases that are in frame from base 1. The germline V gene encodes CDR1 MNHNS and CDR2 SASEGT. This clone came up a few times. Its antigen has not been determined. No much larger clonotype is one base removed from it; base qualities were not supplied. The sample comprised peripheral blood. The receptor was isolated from a woman in her 70s with COVID-19, enrolled during active disease. This receptor chain uses TRBV6-1 and TRBJ1-5; the D gene is perhaps TRBD1, from 5 matching bases. CDR3 region: CASSGQPGLHGPPNQPQHF. The DNA sequence is as follows: TGTGCCAGCAGTGGCCAGCCGGGACTCCACGGGCCACCTAATCAGCCCCAGCATTTT.